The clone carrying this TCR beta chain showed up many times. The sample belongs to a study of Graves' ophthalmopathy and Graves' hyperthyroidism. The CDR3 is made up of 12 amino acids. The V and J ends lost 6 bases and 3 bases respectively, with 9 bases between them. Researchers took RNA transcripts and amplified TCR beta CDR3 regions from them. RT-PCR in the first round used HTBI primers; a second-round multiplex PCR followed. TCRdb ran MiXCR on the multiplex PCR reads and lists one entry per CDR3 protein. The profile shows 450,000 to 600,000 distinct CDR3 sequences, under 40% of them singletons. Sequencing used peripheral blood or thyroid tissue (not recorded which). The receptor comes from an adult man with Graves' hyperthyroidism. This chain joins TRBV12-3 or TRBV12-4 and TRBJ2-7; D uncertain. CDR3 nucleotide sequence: TGTGCCAGCAGCCAATCTAGCTACGAGCAGTACTTC. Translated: CASSQSSYEQYF.